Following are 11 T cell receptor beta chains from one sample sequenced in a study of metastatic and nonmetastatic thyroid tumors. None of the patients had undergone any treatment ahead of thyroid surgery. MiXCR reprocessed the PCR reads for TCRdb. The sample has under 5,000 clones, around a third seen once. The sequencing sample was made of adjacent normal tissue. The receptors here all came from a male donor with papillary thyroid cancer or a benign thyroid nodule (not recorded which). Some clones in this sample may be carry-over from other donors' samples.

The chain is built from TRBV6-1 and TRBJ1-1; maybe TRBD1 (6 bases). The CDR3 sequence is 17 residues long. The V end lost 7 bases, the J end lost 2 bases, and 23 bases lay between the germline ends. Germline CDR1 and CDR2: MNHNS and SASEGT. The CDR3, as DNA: TGTGCCAGCATTTTTCTGAGGGGGACAAGTGGTAACACTGAAGCTTTCTTT. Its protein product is CASIFLRGTSGNTEAFF.

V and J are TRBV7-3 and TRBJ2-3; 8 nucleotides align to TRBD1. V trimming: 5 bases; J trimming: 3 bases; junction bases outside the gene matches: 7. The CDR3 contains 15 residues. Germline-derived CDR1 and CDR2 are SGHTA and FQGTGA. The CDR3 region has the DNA TGTGCCAGCAGCCGACAGGGGTTGGAGACAGATACGCAGTATTTT. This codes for CASSRQGLETDTQYF.

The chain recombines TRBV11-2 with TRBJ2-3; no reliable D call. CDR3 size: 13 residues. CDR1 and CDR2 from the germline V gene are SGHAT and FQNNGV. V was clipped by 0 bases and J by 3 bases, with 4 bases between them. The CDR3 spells CASSLDVTDTQYF. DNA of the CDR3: TGTGCCAGCAGCTTAGATGTAACAGATACGCAGTATTTT.

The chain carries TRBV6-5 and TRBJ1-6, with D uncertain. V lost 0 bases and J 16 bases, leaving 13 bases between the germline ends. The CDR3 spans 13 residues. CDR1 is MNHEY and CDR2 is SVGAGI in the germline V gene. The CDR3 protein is CASSYSDTRSLHF. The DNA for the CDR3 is TGTGCCAGCAGTTACTCAGACACCCGGTCACTCCACTTT.

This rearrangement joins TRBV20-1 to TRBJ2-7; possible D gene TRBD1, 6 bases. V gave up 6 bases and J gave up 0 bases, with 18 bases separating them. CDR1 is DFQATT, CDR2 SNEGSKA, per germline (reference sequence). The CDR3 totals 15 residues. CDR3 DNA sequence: TGCAGTGCCCGAAAGGATGGACAGAGCTCCTACGAGCAGTACTTC. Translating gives CSARKDGQSSYEQYF.

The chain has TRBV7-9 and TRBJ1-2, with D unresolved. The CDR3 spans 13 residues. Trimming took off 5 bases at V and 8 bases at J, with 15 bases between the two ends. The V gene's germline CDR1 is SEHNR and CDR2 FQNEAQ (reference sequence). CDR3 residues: CASSPEALGGYTF. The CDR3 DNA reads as TGTGCCAGCAGCCCCGAGGCCCTAGGGGGCTACACCTTC.

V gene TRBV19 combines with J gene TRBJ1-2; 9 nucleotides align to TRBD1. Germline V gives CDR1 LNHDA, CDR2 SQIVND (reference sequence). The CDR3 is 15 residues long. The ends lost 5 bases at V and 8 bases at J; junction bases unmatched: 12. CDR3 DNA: TGTGCCAGTAGTGTTCCCGGGACAGGGATGAGGGGCTACACCTTC. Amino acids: CASSVPGTGMRGYTF. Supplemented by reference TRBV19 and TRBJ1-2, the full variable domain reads DGGITQSPKYLFRKEGQNVTLSCEQNLNHDAMYWYRQDPGQGLRLIYYSQIVNDFQKGDIAEGYSVSREKKESFPLTVTSAQKNPTAFYLCASSVPGTGMRGYTFGSGTRLTVV.

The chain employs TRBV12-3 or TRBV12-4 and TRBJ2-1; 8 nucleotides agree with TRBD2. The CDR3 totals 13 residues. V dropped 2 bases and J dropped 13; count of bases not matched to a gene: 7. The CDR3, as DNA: TGTGCCAGCAGTTTATATCAGCGGGAGTTTCAGTTCTTC. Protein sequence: CASSLYQREFQFF.

CDR3 coding DNA: TGTGCCAGTAGTATAGATCCAACCAGTCTTAGGCCTTACAATGAGCAGTTCTTC. This translates into CASSIDPTSLRPYNEQFF. This chain links TRBV19 with TRBJ2-1; D gene uncertain. V dropped 0 bases and J dropped 4 bases, with 19 bases sitting between them. Germline V lookup: CDR1 LNHDA, CDR2 SQIVND (reference sequence). The CDR3 spans 18 residues.

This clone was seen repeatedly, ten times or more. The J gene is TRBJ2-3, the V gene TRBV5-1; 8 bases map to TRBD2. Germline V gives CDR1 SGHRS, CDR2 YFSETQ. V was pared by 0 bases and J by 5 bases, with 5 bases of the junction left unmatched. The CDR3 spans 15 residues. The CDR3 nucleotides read TGCGCCAGCAGCTTGGAGCGGGGGTGGGGAGATACGCAGTATTTT. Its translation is CASSLERGWGDTQYF.

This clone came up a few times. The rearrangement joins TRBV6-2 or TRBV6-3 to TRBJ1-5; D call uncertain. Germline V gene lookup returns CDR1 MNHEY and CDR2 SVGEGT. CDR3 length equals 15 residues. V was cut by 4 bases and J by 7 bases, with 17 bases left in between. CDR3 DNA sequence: TGTGCCAGCAGTTTTGGTTCGGGCTTCCGGCAGCCCCAGCATTTT. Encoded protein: CASSFGSGFRQPQHF.